This T cell receptor beta chain stems from a study of CD8 T cells in ankylosing spondylitis. Whole-study findings and limits: A TCR beta motif of several highly homologous variants appeared characteristic of ankylosing spondylitis blood. A CD8+ phenotype characterized the disease-linked clones, which were relatively rare in peripheral blood. Reportedly, disease-linked clones are significantly enriched in ankylosing spondylitis patients' matched synovial fluid.

One entry per CDR3 protein results from TCRdb running MiXCR on the 5' RACE reads. The sample records 250,000 or so distinct CDR3 sequences, roughly a quarter being singletons. Germline CDR1 DFQATT, CDR2 SNEGSKA (reference sequence). With 3 bases removed from V and 5 bases from J, the gap between germline ends came to 16 bases. The CDR3 consists of 15 residues. This clonotype was recorded many times. The antigen remains unidentified. The receptor was derived from a male donor with ankylosing spondylitis or in good health (not recorded which). V usage is TRBV20-1 and J usage is TRBJ2-2; D might be TRBD2 (7 bases). The specimen was blood, either unsorted or a sorted T cell fraction (not recorded which). As DNA, the CDR3 is TGCAGTGCTAGGATGCAGGGGAGGGGGACCGGGGAGCTGTTTTTT. Translated, it gives CSARMQGRGTGELFF.